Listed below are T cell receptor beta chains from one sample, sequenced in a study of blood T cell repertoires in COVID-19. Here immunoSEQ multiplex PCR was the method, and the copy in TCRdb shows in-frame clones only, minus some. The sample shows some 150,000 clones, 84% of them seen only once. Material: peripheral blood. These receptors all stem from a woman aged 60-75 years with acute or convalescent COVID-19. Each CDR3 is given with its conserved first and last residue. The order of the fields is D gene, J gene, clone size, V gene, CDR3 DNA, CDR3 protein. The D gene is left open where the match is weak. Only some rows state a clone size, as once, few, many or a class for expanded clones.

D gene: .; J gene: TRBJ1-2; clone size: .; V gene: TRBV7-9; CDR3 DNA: TGTGCCAGCAGCTTAACCCCGGGGGGGGGCTACACCTTC; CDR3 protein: CASSLTPGGGYTF
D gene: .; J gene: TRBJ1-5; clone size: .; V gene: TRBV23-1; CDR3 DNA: TGCGCCAGCAGTCCCGGGCCGCCCGGGGGGTGTCAGCCCCAGCATTTT; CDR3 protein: CASSPGPPGGCQPQHF
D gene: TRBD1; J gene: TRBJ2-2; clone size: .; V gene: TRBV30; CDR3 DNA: TGTGCCTGGACCATGGACAGGGGGAGAACCGGGGAGCTGTTTTTT; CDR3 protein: CAWTMDRGRTGELFF
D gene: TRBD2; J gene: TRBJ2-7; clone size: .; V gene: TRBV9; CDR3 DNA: TGTGCCAGCAGTCAAGCGAGCGGGAGTCGGGCCTACGAGCAGTACTTC; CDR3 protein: CASSQASGSRAYEQYF
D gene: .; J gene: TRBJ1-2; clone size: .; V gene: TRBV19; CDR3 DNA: TGTGCCAGTAGTCCTAGGGACACCCCCTATGGCTACACCTTC; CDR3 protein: CASSPRDTPYGYTF
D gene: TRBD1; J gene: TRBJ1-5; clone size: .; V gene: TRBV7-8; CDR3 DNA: TGTGCCAGCAGCTCACAGGGGGCGGGATCCAATCAGCCCCAGCATTTT; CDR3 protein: CASSSQGAGSNQPQHF
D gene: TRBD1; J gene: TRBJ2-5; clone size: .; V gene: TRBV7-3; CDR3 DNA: TGTGCCAGCAGCCGTGGACAGGGGGGTCGGCAAGAGACCCAGTACTTC; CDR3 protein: CASSRGQGGRQETQYF
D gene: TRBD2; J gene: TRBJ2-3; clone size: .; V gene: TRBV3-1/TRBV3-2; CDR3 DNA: TGTGCCAGCAGCCAAGAGGGCGGGAGACCAGATACGCAGTATTTT; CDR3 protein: CASSQEGGRPDTQYF
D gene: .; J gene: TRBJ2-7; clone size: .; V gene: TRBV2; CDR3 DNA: TGTGCCAGCAGCCAAGCAGGGTGGGGCGAGCAGTACTTC; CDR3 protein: CASSQAGWGEQYF
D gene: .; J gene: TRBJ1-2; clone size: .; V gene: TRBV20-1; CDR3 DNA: TGCAGTGCTAGTAACCCCGAGGACAGCGGCTACACCTTC; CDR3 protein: CSASNPEDSGYTF
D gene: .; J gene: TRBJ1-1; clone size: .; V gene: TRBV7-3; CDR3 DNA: TGTGCCAGCAGCTTAGAAGCCAATTCTCAAGCTTTCTTT; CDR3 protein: CASSLEANSQAFF
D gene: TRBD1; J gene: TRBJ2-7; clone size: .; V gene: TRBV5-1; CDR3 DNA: TGCGCCAGCAGCTACCAGGACAGGGAAGGCGAGCAGTACTTC; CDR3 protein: CASSYQDREGEQYF
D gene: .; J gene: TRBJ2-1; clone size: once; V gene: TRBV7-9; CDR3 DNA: TGTGCCAGCAGCTTCGACAATGAGCAGTTCTTC; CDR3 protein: CASSFDNEQFF
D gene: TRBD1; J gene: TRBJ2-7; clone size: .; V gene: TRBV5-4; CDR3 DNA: TGTGCCAGCAGCTTGGACAGGGGTTTTGACGAGCAGTACTTC; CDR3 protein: CASSLDRGFDEQYF
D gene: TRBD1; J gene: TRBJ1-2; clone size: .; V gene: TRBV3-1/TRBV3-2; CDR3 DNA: TGTGCCAGCAGCCAAGGGACAGGGCCCTACACCTTC; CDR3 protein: CASSQGTGPYTF
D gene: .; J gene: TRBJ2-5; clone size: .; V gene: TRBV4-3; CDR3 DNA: TGCGCCAGCAGCCAAGAGTGGGACACACAAGAGACCCAGTACTTC; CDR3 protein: CASSQEWDTQETQYF
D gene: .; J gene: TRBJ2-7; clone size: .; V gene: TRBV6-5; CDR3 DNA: TGTGCCAGCAGTTACTCGACAAGCCACGAGCAGTACTTC; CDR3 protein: CASSYSTSHEQYF
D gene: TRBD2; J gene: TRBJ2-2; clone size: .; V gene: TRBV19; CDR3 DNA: TGTGCCAGTAGTCGAGTAGCGGGGCTTAACACCGGGGAGCTGTTTTTT; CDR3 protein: CASSRVAGLNTGELFF
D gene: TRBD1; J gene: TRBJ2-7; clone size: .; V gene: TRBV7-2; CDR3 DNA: TGTGCCAGCAGCACGAACAGGGGCTACGAGCAGTACTTC; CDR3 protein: CASSTNRGYEQYF
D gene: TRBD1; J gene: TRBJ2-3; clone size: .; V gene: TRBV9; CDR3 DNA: TGTGCCAGCAGCGGAGCCCCTGGACAGGGAACGGCAGATACGCAGTATTTT; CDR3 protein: CASSGAPGQGTADTQYF
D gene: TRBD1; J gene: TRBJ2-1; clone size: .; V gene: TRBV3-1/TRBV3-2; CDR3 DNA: TGTGCCAGCAGCCAAAGCCGGGACAGTGTAAGCTCCTACAATGAGCAGTTCTTC; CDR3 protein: CASSQSRDSVSSYNEQFF
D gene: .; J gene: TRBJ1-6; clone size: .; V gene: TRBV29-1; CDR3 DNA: TGCAGCTTAACGGACAGATTCCTTAATTCACCCCTCCACTTT; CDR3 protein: CSLTDRFLNSPLHF
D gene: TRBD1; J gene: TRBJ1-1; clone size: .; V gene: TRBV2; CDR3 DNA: TGTGCCAGCGCCTGGACAGGTAGGAACACTGAAGCTTTCTTT; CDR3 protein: CASAWTGRNTEAFF
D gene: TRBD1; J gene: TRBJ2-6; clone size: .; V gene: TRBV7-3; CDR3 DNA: TGTGCCAGCAGCCCCGGACAGGTCCCCTCTGGGGCCAACGTCCTGACTTTC; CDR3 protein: CASSPGQVPSGANVLTF
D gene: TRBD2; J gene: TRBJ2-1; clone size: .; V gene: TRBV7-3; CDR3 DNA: TGTGCCAGCAGCTCCGGACTAGCGGGAAGCTACAATGAGCAGTTCTTC; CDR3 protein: CASSSGLAGSYNEQFF
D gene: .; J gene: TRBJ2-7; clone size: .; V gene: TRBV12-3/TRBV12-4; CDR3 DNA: TGTGCCAGCAGTTTCGGGCGGGGCTTCGAGCAGTACTTC; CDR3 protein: CASSFGRGFEQYF
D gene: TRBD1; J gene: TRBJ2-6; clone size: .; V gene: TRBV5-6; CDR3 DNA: TGTGCCAGCAGCTTGGCGGACAGGGAAGAGACTGGGGCCAACGTCCTGACTTTC; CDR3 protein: CASSLADREETGANVLTF
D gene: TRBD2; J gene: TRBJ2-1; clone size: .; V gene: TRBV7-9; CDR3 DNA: TGTGCCAGCAGGGCAATTAGCGGGAGGGGTAGCTCCTACAATGAGCAGTTCTTC; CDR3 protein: CASRAISGRGSSYNEQFF
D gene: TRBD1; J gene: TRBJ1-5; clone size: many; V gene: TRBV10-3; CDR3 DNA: TGTGCCACCAGGACCGGACAGGGGGTTGATCAGCCCCAGCATTTT; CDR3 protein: CATRTGQGVDQPQHF
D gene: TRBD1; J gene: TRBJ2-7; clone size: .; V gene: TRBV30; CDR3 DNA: TGTGCCTGGAGATTCGGTGGGACAGGGGTTCACGAGCAGTACTTC; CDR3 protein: CAWRFGGTGVHEQYF
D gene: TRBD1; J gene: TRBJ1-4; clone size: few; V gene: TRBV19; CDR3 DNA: TGTGCCAGTAGTGACAGGGGGCAAGAAAAACTGTTTTTT; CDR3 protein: CASSDRGQEKLFF
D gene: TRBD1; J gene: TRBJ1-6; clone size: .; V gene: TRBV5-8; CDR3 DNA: TGTGCCAGCAGCTTGGCCCCGGGACAGTATAATTCACCCCTCCACTTT; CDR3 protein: CASSLAPGQYNSPLHF
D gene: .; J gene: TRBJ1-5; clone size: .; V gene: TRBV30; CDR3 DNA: TGTGCCTGGAGTCCGACAGGAGATCAGCCCCAGCATTTT; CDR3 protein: CAWSPTGDQPQHF